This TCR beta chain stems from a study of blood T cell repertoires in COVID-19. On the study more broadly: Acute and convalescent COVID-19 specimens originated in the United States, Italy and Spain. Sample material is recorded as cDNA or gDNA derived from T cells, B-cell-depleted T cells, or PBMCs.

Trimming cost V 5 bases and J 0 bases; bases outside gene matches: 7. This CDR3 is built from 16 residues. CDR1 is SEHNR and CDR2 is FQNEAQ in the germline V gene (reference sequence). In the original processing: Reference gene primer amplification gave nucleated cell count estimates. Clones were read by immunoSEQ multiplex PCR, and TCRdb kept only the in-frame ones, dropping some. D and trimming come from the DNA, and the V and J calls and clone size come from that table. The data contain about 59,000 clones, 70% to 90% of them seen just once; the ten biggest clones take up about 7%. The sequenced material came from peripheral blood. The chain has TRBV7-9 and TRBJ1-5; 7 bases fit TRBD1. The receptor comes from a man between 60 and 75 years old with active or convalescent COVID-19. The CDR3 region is CASSPGTENSNQPQHF. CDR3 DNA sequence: TGTGCCAGCAGCCCAGGGACAGAAAATAGCAATCAGCCCCAGCATTTT.